This T cell receptor (beta chain) was sequenced for a study of identical twins. Findings of the study overall: Memory repertoires lacked the insertion deficit that abundant cord blood beta clonotypes showed.

All donors were healthy, and all were Caucasian. This clonotype was seen more than once but under ten times. Its antigen is undetermined. Germline V gene lookup returns CDR1 SGHTA and CDR2 FQGNSA. The CDR3 spans 16 residues. V gave up 6 bases and J gave up 6 bases; unmatched junction bases: 10. TCRdb re-called the 5' RACE reads with MiXCR, one entry per CDR3 protein. This sample has some 260,000 distinct CDR3 sequences, with about 14% found just once. The rearrangement uses TRBV7-2 and TRBJ2-3; 12 nucleotides align to TRBD2. Material for sequencing was memory (CD45RO+) T cells sorted from blood. The clonotype was recovered from a woman younger than 35 in good health. CDR3 DNA: TGTGCCAGCAGGCCTAGACTAGCGGGAGTAGGTGATACGCAGTATTTT. Protein product: CASRPRLAGVGDTQYF.